This TCR beta chain was sequenced for a study of cytomegalovirus exposure and HLA in healthy donors. Whole-study results and caveats: The productive fraction for most TCR beta V segments was about 87% or about 30% in an earlier analysis. Later, TCR association rates were found to vary by HLA locus, highest for DRB1 and lowest for HLA-C. CMV serostatus was the sole immune exposure information available. Later on, a genetic analysis was performed. It linked a missense variant in DCLRE1C with V- and J-gene trimming of TCR beta.

This CDR3 region has 14 residues. Per the germline V gene, CDR1 is SGHRS and CDR2 is YFSETQ. Trimming stripped 0 bases from V and 3 bases from J, with 6 bases between. Worth noting for this clone: What it recognizes is unknown.

Researchers ran the PCR with 60 Vbeta and 13 Jbeta primers. Here immunoSEQ multiplex PCR was the method, and the copy in TCRdb shows in-frame clones only, minus some. This table holds some 120,000 clones. This chain uses TRBV5-1 with TRBJ2-2; D is ambiguous. This TCR derives from an older woman in good health and CMV-seronegative. The source material was PBMCs. The DNA of the CDR3 is TGCGCCAGCAGCTTGGGACTGTACACCGGGGAGCTGTTTTTT. As protein: CASSLGLYTGELFF.